Reported below is one T cell receptor (beta chain). These data are taken from a study of blood T cell repertoires in COVID-19. The CDR3 has 14 residues. The ends were cut back, 10 bases at V and 6 bases at J, with 19 bases in the middle. Looked up from germline, CDR1 is MNHEY and CDR2 is SVGAGI. Per the original data handling: Amplified reference gene primers provided the basis for estimating nucleated cell counts. Generated by immunoSEQ multiplex PCR, the TCRdb table keeps only in-frame clones and is missing some. V, J and clone size are taken as reported in that table, and D and trimming were inferred from the DNA itself. The sample lists roughly 240,000 clones, 65% to 90% occurring once.

The sequenced material came from PBMCs or T cells enriched from blood (not recorded which). J is TRBJ2-1 and V is TRBV6-5, with a possible D match to TRBD1 (6 bases). This TCR derives from a woman between 45 and 65 years old with acute COVID-19. The CDR3 nucleotides are TGTGCCACTAAACTGGGATTACAGGGCAATGAGCAGTTCTTC. It specifies CATKLGLQGNEQFF.